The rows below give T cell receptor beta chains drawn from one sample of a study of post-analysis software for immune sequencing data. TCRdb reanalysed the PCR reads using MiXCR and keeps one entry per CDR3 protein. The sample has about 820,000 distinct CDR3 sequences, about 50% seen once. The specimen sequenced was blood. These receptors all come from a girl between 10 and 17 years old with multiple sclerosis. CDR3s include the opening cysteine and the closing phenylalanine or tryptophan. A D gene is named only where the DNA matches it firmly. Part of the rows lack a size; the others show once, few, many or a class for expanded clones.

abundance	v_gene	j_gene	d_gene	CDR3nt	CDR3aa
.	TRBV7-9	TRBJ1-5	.	TGTGCCAGCGGCAGTAACGGTGGCAATCAGCCCCAGCATTTT	CASGSNGGNQPQHF
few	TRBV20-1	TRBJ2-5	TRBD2	TGCAGTGCTATCGGGACTAGCGGGAGGCGAGAGACCCAGTACTTC	CSAIGTSGRRETQYF
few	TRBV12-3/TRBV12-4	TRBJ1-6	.	TGTGCCAGCAGCACCGGGCCCAGGGCCGATTCACCCCTCCACTTT	CASSTGPRADSPLHF
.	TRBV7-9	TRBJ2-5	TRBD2	TGTGCCAGCAGCTTAGGGGCTAGCGGGAGGCACTATCAAGAGACCCAGTACTTC	CASSLGASGRHYQETQYF
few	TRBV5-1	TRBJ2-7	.	TGCGCCAGCAGCATTCGCGGGGATGAGCAGTACTTC	CASSIRGDEQYF
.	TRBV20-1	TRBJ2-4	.	TGCAGTGCTAGAGACCCGTCGCGCGGGGCAATAGCCAAAAACATTCAGTACTTC	CSARDPSRGAIAKNIQYF
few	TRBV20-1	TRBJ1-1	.	TGCAGTGCTAGAGATCCTACAGGAGACCTTTTGGTTGCTTTCTTT	CSARDPTGDLLVAFF
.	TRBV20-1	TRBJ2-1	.	TGCAGTGCTAGAGATGGGACTGGCGATCGGGGCGAGCAGTTCTTC	CSARDGTGDRGEQFF
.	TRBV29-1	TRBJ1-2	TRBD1	TGCAGCGTTGACAGGGGGAAGTATGGCTACACCTTC	CSVDRGKYGYTF
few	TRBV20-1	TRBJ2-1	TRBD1	TGCAGTGCTAGACACCCCGACAGGGGATCGGATGAGCAGTTCTTC	CSARHPDRGSDEQFF
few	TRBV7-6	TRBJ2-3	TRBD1	TGTGCCAGCAGCCCCGGACAGGGCAAACAGTATTTT	CASSPGQGKQYF
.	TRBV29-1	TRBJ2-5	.	TGCAGCGTTCTCTTTGGGCAGGAGCGGCCTGGTGAGACCCAGTACTTC	CSVLFGQERPGETQYF
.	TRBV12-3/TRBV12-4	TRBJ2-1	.	TGTGCCAGCAGCCCGATGGGTGAGCAGTTCTTC	CASSPMGEQFF
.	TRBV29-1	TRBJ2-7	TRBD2	TGCAGCGTTGTGGCTAGCGGTTCCGAGCAGTACTTC	CSVVASGSEQYF